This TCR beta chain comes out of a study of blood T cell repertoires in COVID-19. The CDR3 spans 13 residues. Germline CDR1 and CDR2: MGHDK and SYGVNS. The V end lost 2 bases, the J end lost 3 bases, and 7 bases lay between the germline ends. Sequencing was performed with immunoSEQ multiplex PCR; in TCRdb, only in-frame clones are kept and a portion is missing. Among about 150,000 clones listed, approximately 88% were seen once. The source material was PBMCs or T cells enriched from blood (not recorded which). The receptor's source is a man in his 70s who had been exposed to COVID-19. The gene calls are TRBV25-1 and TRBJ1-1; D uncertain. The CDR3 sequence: CASSEGGYTEAFF. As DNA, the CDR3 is TGTGCCAGCAGTGAAGGAGGTTACACTGAAGCTTTCTTT.